This is a list of T cell receptor beta chains from one sample in a study of blood T cell repertoires in COVID-19. The repertoire was sequenced with immunoSEQ multiplex PCR; TCRdb's copy has only in-frame clones and lacks some. The sample records approximately 41,000 clones, 88% being singletons. What was sequenced was peripheral blood. The receptors were gathered from a human donor in a cohort sampled during active COVID-19. Both conserved end residues are trimmed from each CDR3.

j_call v_call cdr3_aa
TRBJ1-1 TRBV28 ASSFQGLLRGTEAF
TRBJ1-1 TRBV5-4 ASKGQDAENTEAF
TRBJ1-3 TRBV25-1 ASSEFQQPGNTIY
TRBJ2-7 TRBV5-4 ASSLRSETYEQY
TRBJ2-7 TRBV19 ASSIGFDFSYEQY
TRBJ2-1 TRBV9 ASSVGTVSYNEQF
TRBJ1-5 TRBV4-2 ASSQESGTELGNQPQH
TRBJ2-2 TRBV9 ASSVRQGDTGELF
TRBJ2-7 TRBV4-2 ASSPLTTLTTRAGALRPYEQY
TRBJ2-7 TRBV30 AWSLAGGYEQY
TRBJ1-1 TRBV15 ATSRPQTGRAEAF
TRBJ2-5 TRBV9 ASSADLQGARETQY
TRBJ2-3 TRBV7-9 ASSFLTDTQY
TRBJ1-5 TRBV4-1 ASSQVLRQHQPQH
TRBJ2-7 TRBV9 ASSVGRIGEQY
TRBJ2-1 TRBV28 ASSRIRTGGFNEQF
TRBJ1-6 TRBV6-5 ASSALGTDSPLH
TRBJ1-2 TRBV7-9 ASSDRDGQGAWGYT
TRBJ1-5 TRBV7-8 ASSLDSDMHQPQH
TRBJ2-7 TRBV9 ASSPELGTSASYEQY
TRBJ1-2 TRBV24-1 ATSEGDRVRDGYT
TRBJ2-2 TRBV6-6 ASSPSIAGGRTGELF
TRBJ2-5 TRBV7-6 ASSSTGETQY
TRBJ1-1 TRBV27 ASSLADLNTEAF
TRBJ2-1 TRBV15 ATSETGQVDNEQF
TRBJ1-1 TRBV27 ASSLFGALNTEAF
TRBJ2-3 TRBV10-3 AIHSRAGASTDTQY
TRBJ1-5 TRBV28 ASSAGQTYSNQPQH
TRBJ1-1 TRBV7-9 ASSLWLTGRNTEAF
TRBJ2-1 TRBV20-1 SASPSGSRHEQF
TRBJ2-3 TRBV6-4 ASRPPGTDTQY
TRBJ1-6 TRBV9 ASSVRDRESSPLH
TRBJ2-6 TRBV15 ATSAPGQVYSGANVLT
TRBJ1-2 TRBV19 ASSFGRSLGGYT
TRBJ1-2 TRBV2 ASSESYRQGANYGYT
TRBJ2-1 TRBV6-5 ASSYGDAYNEQF
TRBJ1-5 TRBV19 ASSMVAGVVGNQPQH
TRBJ2-5 TRBV5-1 ASSMTGTGEETQY
TRBJ2-7 TRBV20-1 SAITGGWQY
TRBJ2-1 TRBV9 ASSDSGDLNEQF
TRBJ2-1 TRBV24-1 ATSETGTGGYEQF
TRBJ2-7 TRBV6-1 ASSEEPGVGEQY
TRBJ1-3 TRBV4-1 ASSQGQGSSGNTIY
TRBJ2-1 TRBV11-3 ASSTDREQF
TRBJ1-5 TRBV5-8 ASSLLGRAYQPQH
TRBJ1-6 TRBV7-9 ASSFRLGGNSPLH
TRBJ2-2 TRBV28 ASTKDRGRGTGELF
TRBJ2-1 TRBV30 AWRLAGVSGNEQF
TRBJ1-2 TRBV7-9 ASSSAEQGDGYGYT
TRBJ1-2 TRBV7-2 ASSLTPPSANYGYT
TRBJ1-2 TRBV29-1 SVLLPNYGYT
TRBJ1-5 TRBV27 ASSLSTGWPQH
TRBJ2-7 TRBV19 ASSIATSGSYEQY
TRBJ1-3 TRBV18 ASSPGVTGPSGNTIY
TRBJ1-5 TRBV30 AWGLGQGDQPQH